What follows are 10 T cell receptor beta chains derived from one specimen sequenced in a study of T cell responses to AZD1222 COVID-19 vaccine. Only in-frame clones appear in the TCRdb table, and some are missing; sequencing was by immunoSEQ multiplex PCR. This table holds 160,000 or so clones, roughly 90% found once. This specimen was peripheral blood, taken 28 days after the second AZD1222 dose. These receptors all stem from an adult who received the AZD1222 COVID-19 vaccine.

V is TRBV6-5 and J is TRBJ1-2, with D possibly TRBD1 on 6 matching bases. Trimming stripped 4 bases from V and 6 bases from J, with 18 bases between. CDR1 and CDR2 (germline): MNHEY, SVGAGI. This CDR3 spans 15 amino acids. Here the CDR3 reads CASSFIDRPLDGYTF. In DNA, the CDR3 is TGTGCCAGCAGTTTTATCGACAGGCCCCTGGATGGCTACACCTTC.

V usage is TRBV27 and J usage is TRBJ1-4; a possible D gene is TRBD1 (6 bases). V gave up 2 bases and J gave up 14 bases, with 15 bases separating them. The CDR3 has 13 residues. The germline V gene encodes CDR1 MNHEY and CDR2 SMNVEV (reference sequence). The CDR3 spells CASSLEGGGDLFF. The CDR3 nucleotides are TGTGCCAGCAGTTTAGAAGGAGGGGGAGACCTGTTTTTT.

The rearrangement links TRBV29-1 to TRBJ2-7, with 7 bases lining up with TRBD1. The CDR3 has 13 amino acids. J was trimmed by 2 bases and V by 4 bases; bases with no gene match: 5. Germline assignment: CDR1 SQVTM and CDR2 ANQGSEA. In DNA form, the CDR3 reads TGCAGCGTTGGGACAGGCGAGACCTACGAGCAGTACTTC. As protein: CSVGTGETYEQYF.

The gene calls are TRBV9 and TRBJ2-5; D may correspond to TRBD1 or TRBD2 (6 bases each). Germline CDR1 and CDR2: SGDLS and YYNGEE. Trimming shortened V by 0 bases and J by 1 base, and 7 bases separated the two germline ends. This CDR3 is 14 amino acids long. The CDR3 nucleotides read TGTGCCAGCAGCGTAGCGGGGGCCCAAGAGACCCAGTACTTC. Its protein is CASSVAGAQETQYF.

The chain couples TRBV23-1 to TRBJ1-1; no reliable D call. TRBV23-1 is given ORF status, its function remaining uncertain. The V end was cut by 0 bases, the J end by 11 bases, with 10 bases between. The CDR3 contains 12 residues. The CDR3 DNA sequence: TGCGCCAGCAGTCAATCGAGGACTTTGGCTTTCTTT. Its protein product is CASSQSRTLAFF.

The chain has TRBV30 and TRBJ1-3; D is uncertain. Trimming removed 2 bases from V and 0 bases from J, with 8 bases in between. Germline V CDR1 and CDR2: GTSNPN, SVGIG (reference sequence). This CDR3 region has 14 residues. The CDR3 sequence is CAWSSDYSGNTIYF. CDR3 nucleotides: TGTGCCTGGAGTTCCGACTACTCTGGAAACACCATATATTTT.

Details on this clone: Other DNA sequences within the sample encode an identical CDR3. CDR3 DNA: TGTGCCAGTAGTATTGGTTACGAGCAGTACTTC. Translating it yields CASSIGYEQYF. V and J are TRBV19 and TRBJ2-7; no definite D call. Germline V lookup: CDR1 LNHDA, CDR2 SQIVND (reference sequence). Between the trimmed V and J ends, which lost 3 bases and 4 bases, there was a span of 4 bases. This CDR3 spans 11 amino acids.

The CDR3 bases are TGTGCCACCAGCGCAGCTAATAGCAATCAGCCCCAGCATTTT. This gives the protein CATSAANSNQPQHF. The rearrangement links TRBV24-1 to TRBJ1-5; D gene uncertain. Trimming left V 7 bases short and J 0 bases short, with 9 bases between. This CDR3 comprises 14 residues. Per germline, CDR1 KGHDR and CDR2 SFDVKD.

This chain links TRBV6-5 with TRBJ1-1; D remains unclear. This CDR3 contains 15 residues. V was pared by 6 bases and J by 1 base, with 15 bases between. Germline CDR1 is MNHEY and CDR2 is SVGAGI. The CDR3 nucleotides read TGTGCCAGCAGACCCGTAAGCTCCGAGAACACTGAAGCTTTCTTT. This translates into CASRPVSSENTEAFF.

This clone was observed once. The chain employs TRBV2 and TRBJ1-6, with a tentative D call TRBD1 (6 bases). The V gene's germline CDR1 is SNHLY and CDR2 FYNNEI. The CDR3 totals 13 residues. Trimming stripped 7 bases from V and 8 bases from J, with 12 bases between. Here the CDR3 reads CASNREGYSPLHF. In nucleotides, the CDR3 is TGTGCCAGCAACAGGGAGGGATATTCACCCCTCCACTTT.